These 20 T cell receptor beta chains came from one sample sequenced in a study of siplizumab effects on memory and regulatory T cells (dated by TCRdb to the late 2010s). Library preparation employed the immunoSEQ multiplex PCR assay. TCRdb carries this immuneACCESS record with in-frame sequences only. Its versions omit some clonotypes, under half of them owing to an unresolved V gene in the studies checked, with the rest unexplained. For this sample there are more than 45,000 clones; 80% to 95% appear just once. The ten largest clones capture less than 45% of the sample. The sequenced sample was CD8+ T cells sorted from blood. The receptors shown here come from a human donor in good health.

The chain carries TRBV27 and TRBJ2-1; 8 nucleotides match TRBD2. Germline V CDR1 and CDR2: MNHEY, SMNVEV (reference sequence). This CDR3 contains 14 residues. V was clipped by 2 bases and J by 9 bases; unmatched bases: 6. CDR3 DNA sequence: TGTGCCAGCAGTTTAACAGGACTAGCTATTGAGCAGTTCTTC. Amino acids: CASSLTGLAIEQFF.

The chain recombines TRBV19 with TRBJ2-3, with a possible D match to TRBD2 (5 bases). Germline CDR1 reads LNHDA; CDR2 reads SQIVND (reference sequence). V lost 3 bases to trimming and J lost 4 bases, with 17 bases between them. This CDR3 region has 16 residues. The CDR3 reads CASSMSEGPEPDTQYF. The CDR3 DNA sequence: TGTGCCAGTAGTATGAGCGAGGGTCCTGAACCAGATACGCAGTATTTT.

This chain connects TRBV19 to TRBJ1-1; 8 nucleotides match TRBD1. The CDR3 has 15 amino acids. Germline CDR1 and CDR2: LNHDA and SQIVND (reference sequence). V shed 7 bases and J 2 bases; nucleotides not matched to a gene: 9. In DNA, the CDR3 is TGTGCCAGTACCCCGACGGGGACAGGAAACACTGAAGCTTTCTTT. This sequence encodes CASTPTGTGNTEAFF.

J is TRBJ1-5 and V is TRBV2; perhaps TRBD1 as D (6 bases). This CDR3 has 15 residues. Germline V gene lookup returns CDR1 SNHLY and CDR2 FYNNEI. Trimming left V 6 bases short and J 0 bases short, with 12 bases between. CDR3 residues: CASSRTVNSNQPQHF. The CDR3, as DNA: TGTGCCAGCAGCCGGACAGTTAATAGCAATCAGCCCCAGCATTTT. The variable domain in full, completed from reference TRBV2 and TRBJ1-5, reads EPEVTQTPSHQVTQMGQEVILRCVPISNHLYFYWYRQILGQKVEFLVSFYNNEISEKSEIFDDQFSVERPDGSNFTLKIRSTKLEDSAMYFCASSRTVNSNQPQHFGDGTRLSIL.

The rearrangement links TRBV7-6 to TRBJ2-1; 7 positions agree with TRBD2. V gave up 6 bases and J gave up 8 bases; unmatched junction bases: 7. CDR1 is SGHVS and CDR2 is FNYEAQ in the germline V gene. The CDR3 contains 13 residues. The CDR3 sequence is CASRLATVDEQFF. The CDR3 DNA reads as TGTGCCAGCAGACTAGCGACCGTCGATGAGCAGTTCTTC.

CDR3 bases: TGCGCCAGCAGCCCCAGGGACACCGGGGAGCTGTTTTTT. This gives the protein CASSPRDTGELFF. The chain couples TRBV5-1 to TRBJ2-2; D is perhaps TRBD1 (5 bases). Trimming left V 4 bases short and J 3 bases short, with 7 bases between. Germline CDR1 reads SGHRS; CDR2 reads YFSETQ. There are 13 residues in the CDR3. Full variable domain (rest looked up from reference TRBV5-1 and TRBJ2-2): KAGVTQTPRYLIKTRGQQVTLSCSPISGHRSVSWYQQTPGQGLQFLFEYFSETQRNKGNFPGRFSGRQFSNSRSEMNVSTLELGDSALYLCASSPRDTGELFFGEGSRLTVL.

The chain joins TRBV19 to TRBJ2-7; D gene uncertain. Germline values: CDR1 LNHDA, CDR2 SQIVND (reference sequence). The CDR3 is made up of 14 amino acids. V was pared by 5 bases and J by 2 bases, with 13 bases between. For the CDR3, the DNA is TGTGCCAGTAGTTTGACGGAATTGACCTACGAGCAGTACTTC. This encodes CASSLTELTYEQYF.

J is TRBJ1-1 and V is TRBV7-8; 7 nucleotides align to TRBD1. The J segment lost 4 bases and the V segment lost 6 bases, leaving 5 bases of the junction unmatched. This CDR3 comprises 13 residues. Per germline, CDR1 SGHVS and CDR2 FQNEAQ. CDR3 DNA sequence: TGTGCCAGCAGACACAGGGGCGGCACTGAAGCTTTCTTT. It codes for CASRHRGGTEAFF.

The J gene is TRBJ1-1, the V gene TRBV5-4; TRBD1 matches at 9 bases. V was pared by 4 bases and J by 0 bases, with 7 bases of the junction left unmatched. Looked up from germline, CDR1 is SGHNT and CDR2 is YYREEE (reference sequence). This CDR3 contains 16 residues. The CDR3: CASSPGQGRLNTEAFF. For the CDR3, the DNA is TGTGCCAGCAGCCCGGGACAGGGACGATTGAACACTGAAGCTTTCTTT.

The V and J genes are TRBV9 and TRBJ2-7, with D uncertain. Trimming took off 0 bases at V and 0 bases at J, with 10 bases between the two ends. The length of the CDR3 is 15 residues. CDR1 is SGDLS, CDR2 YYNGEE, per germline. The CDR3 region has the DNA TGTGCCAGCAGCGTAGAGGGCGGTAGCTCCTACGAGCAGTACTTC. It encodes CASSVEGGSSYEQYF.

This sequence joins TRBV27 and TRBJ2-7; 11 bases fit TRBD2. The CDR3 has 18 residues. The germline V gene encodes CDR1 MNHEY and CDR2 SMNVEV (reference sequence). With V trimmed by 5 bases and J by 5 bases, 17 bases remained unmatched. The CDR3 bases are TGTGCCAGCAGTAGATCCCCTATCACTAGCGGGAGATCAAACGAGCAGTACTTC. This sequence encodes CASSRSPITSGRSNEQYF.

This chain connects TRBV27 to TRBJ2-6; D not resolved. The CDR3 runs to 13 residues. The V gene's germline CDR1 is MNHEY and CDR2 SMNVEV (reference sequence). The germline V and J ends were trimmed by 7 bases and 6 bases, with 10 bases remaining between them. CDR3 in DNA: TGTGCCAGCACTTCGACCCCGGCCAACGTCCTGACTTTC. This sequence encodes CASTSTPANVLTF.

This clone came up once. The chain recombines TRBV5-4 with TRBJ2-5, with D possibly TRBD1 on 6 matching bases. The J call may be mistaken, given a closer DNA end match to TRBJ2-7. The germline CDR1 and CDR2 sequences are SGHNT and YYREEE (reference sequence). CDR3 length: 13 amino acids. The DNA of the CDR3 is TGTGCCAGCAGCTTCGGACAGAGCTACGAGCAGTACTTC. This sequence encodes CASSFGQSYEQYF.

The chain has TRBV2 and TRBJ1-1, with D hard to call. The CDR3 spans 15 residues. Germline lookup yields CDR1 SNHLY and CDR2 FYNNEI. V was cut by 0 bases and J by 1 base, with 9 bases left in between. The CDR3: CASSEALLANTEAFF. The DNA of the CDR3 is TGTGCCAGCAGTGAAGCGCTTCTTGCGAACACTGAAGCTTTCTTT.

In this sample, this clone turned up once. The chain uses TRBV7-9 and TRBJ2-1; TRBD2 aligns across 8 bases. The ends lost 5 bases at V and 8 bases at J; junction bases unmatched: 8. Germline V lookup: CDR1 SEHNR, CDR2 FQNEAQ (reference sequence). The CDR3 consists of 14 residues. The CDR3 here is CASSNGTRVYEQFF. CDR3 in DNA: TGTGCCAGCAGCAACGGGACTAGGGTCTATGAGCAGTTCTTC. Full variable domain (outside the CDR3, taken from reference TRBV7-9 and TRBJ2-1): DTGVSQNPRHKITKRGQNVTFRCDPISEHNRLYWYRQTLGQGPEFLTYFQNEAQLEKSRLLSDRFSAERPKGSFSTLEIQRTEQGDSAMYLCASSNGTRVYEQFFGPGTRLTVL.

Turning to this clone: The junction departs from germline at one end; a sequencing error may be responsible. The V call is TRBV7-7, the J call TRBJ2-1, with D unresolved. Germline CDR1 and CDR2: SSHAT and FNYEAQ (reference sequence). The CDR3 length is 13 residues. CDR3 in DNA: TGTGCTAGCAGCCCCGCGGAGACCAATGAGCAGTTCTTC. Translating it yields CASSPAETNEQFF.

The CDR3 DNA reads as TGTGCCAGCAGCAAAGCGCTTGACAGGGGGCGAGTAAGGAATGAAAAACTGTTTTTT. Translated, it gives CASSKALDRGRVRNEKLFF. The chain combines TRBV21-1 with TRBJ1-4; the table's D call, TRBD1, has no DNA check behind it. TRBV21-1 is flagged as a pseudogene. The CDR3 totals 19 residues.

The chain employs TRBV4-1 and TRBJ1-3; D gene unclear. Germline-derived CDR1 and CDR2 are MGHRA and YSYEKL. The CDR3 length is 13 residues. With 4 bases removed from V and 3 bases from J, the gap between germline ends came to 7 bases. For the CDR3, the DNA is TGCGCCAGCAGCCCCATTTTTGGAAACACCATATATTTT. Its translation: CASSPIFGNTIYF.

This chain uses TRBV7-9 with TRBJ2-1; D is perhaps TRBD2 (5 bases). The CDR3 runs 12 residues. V dropped 6 bases and J dropped 10 bases, with 13 bases sitting between them. The germline CDR1 and CDR2 sequences are SEHNR and FQNEAQ (reference sequence). CDR3 in amino acids: CASSFERGEQFF. CDR3 in DNA: TGTGCCAGCAGTTTTGAGAGAGGGGAGCAGTTCTTC.

The CDR3 nucleotides are TGTGCCAGCAGTCTCACAGATACGCAGTATTTT. Amino acid sequence: CASSLTDTQYF. The chain joins TRBV28 to TRBJ2-3; unclear D gene. V was clipped by 5 bases and J by 2 bases, with 2 bases between them. CDR3 length: 11 residues. CDR1 and CDR2 (germline): MDHEN, SYDVKM.